These 26 T cell receptor beta chains came from one sample sequenced in a study of TIL therapy for anti-PD-1-resistant metastatic lung cancer. Sequencing used immunoSEQ v3. Some clones are missing from TCRdb's copy, which holds only in-frame ones; the method was immunoSEQ multiplex PCR. The sample has 20,000 to 25,000 clones, more than 65% seen once; the top ten hold over 1.5%. Time point: pre-treatment sample, taken before nivolumab and TIL therapy. The sequences come from blood, collected at baseline. These receptors were taken from a person aged 25-79 years with non-small cell lung cancer.

This sequence joins TRBV2 and TRBJ1-2, with D unclear. Trimming removed 2 bases at V and 4 bases at J, with 8 bases between. Per the germline V gene, CDR1 is SNHLY and CDR2 is FYNNEI. The CDR3 is 13 amino acids. The CDR3 loop is CASSEKQSYGYTF. The CDR3 DNA follows: TGTGCCAGCAGTGAAAAACAAAGCTATGGCTACACCTTC.

This clone turned up a few times. V is TRBV2 and J is TRBJ2-2, with 8 bases that match TRBD1. V shed 5 bases, J shed 8 bases, and the junction held 4 bases outside the gene matches. Germline values: CDR1 SNHLY, CDR2 FYNNEI. The CDR3 is made up of 13 amino acids. CDR3 DNA sequence: TGTGCCAGCAGTTCCCAGGGGGCGGGGGAGCTGTTTTTT. It codes for CASSSQGAGELFF.

The CDR3 DNA is TGCAGCGGTTTGGTTGGGGAAAAACTGTTTTTT. As protein: CSGLVGEKLFF. The chain is built from TRBV29-1 and TRBJ1-4; no clear D gene. This CDR3 has 11 residues. The germline V gene has CDR1 SQVTM and CDR2 ANQGSEA. V gave up 7 bases and J gave up 8 bases, with 11 bases separating them.

The sample holds a few counts of this clone. The genes are TRBV7-9 and TRBJ2-2; 7 bases are a match to TRBD2. Germline V gene data show CDR1 as SEHNR and CDR2 as FQNEAQ (reference sequence). The CDR3 is made up of 15 amino acids. J lost 2 bases, V lost 2 bases, and 2 bases had no gene match. This CDR3 is CASSLRAGNTGELFF. The CDR3 DNA sequence: TGTGCCAGCAGCTTAAGAGCGGGAAACACCGGGGAGCTGTTTTTT.

The chain links TRBV5-1 to TRBJ1-2; tentative D call: TRBD1 (5 bases). From germline, CDR1 is SGHRS and CDR2 YFSETQ. Trimming left V 0 bases short and J 4 bases short, with 16 bases between. CDR3 size: 16 residues. The chain's CDR3 is CASSLAPGGVGYGYTF. The CDR3 nucleotides are TGCGCCAGCAGCTTGGCCCCCGGGGGGGTCGGCTATGGCTACACCTTC.

This clone came up a few times. The chain combines TRBV6-4 with TRBJ2-2; D ambiguous. V lost 11 bases, J lost 0 bases, and 10 bases lay in between. Germline V gives CDR1 MRHNA, CDR2 SNTAGT. This CDR3 has 13 residues. CDR3 sequence: CALREPNTGELFF. The CDR3 DNA reads as TGTGCCCTAAGAGAGCCGAACACCGGGGAGCTGTTTTTT.

A single count supports this clone. The sample holds other DNA sequences that translate to the same CDR3. The chain employs TRBV19 and TRBJ1-2; 12 bases line up with TRBD1. The CDR3 loop spans 17 amino acids. The J segment lost 5 bases and the V segment lost 7 bases, leaving 14 bases of the junction unmatched. CDR1 is LNHDA and CDR2 is SQIVND in the germline V gene (reference sequence). DNA of the CDR3: TGTGCCAGTACCTCACCCCCCGGGACAGGGGGCTATTATGGCTACACCTTC. As protein: CASTSPPGTGGYYGYTF.

V is TRBV21-1 and J is TRBJ2-5; the table's D call, TRBD1, was not checked against the DNA. TRBV21-1 is a documented pseudogene. The CDR3 spans 13 residues. As DNA, the CDR3 is TGTGCCAGCAGCAAAGGTCCCAAAGAGACCCAGTACTTC. This sequence encodes CASSKGPKETQYF.

The chain employs TRBV4-1 and TRBJ2-3, with 12 bases lining up with TRBD2. Germline V gene sequence: CDR1 MGHRA, CDR2 YSYEKL. There are 17 residues in the CDR3. After removal of 4 bases from V and 2 bases from J, the junction contained 7 bases not matched to a gene. Written as DNA, the CDR3 is TGCGCCAGCAGCCTTCGACTAGCGGGAGTGCACACAGATACGCAGTATTTT. Its translation: CASSLRLAGVHTDTQYF.

The rearrangement links TRBV5-1 to TRBJ2-7; tentative D call: TRBD2 (6 bases). V lost 0 bases and J 1 base, leaving 8 bases between the germline ends. CDR1 and CDR2 (germline): SGHRS, YFSETQ. The CDR3 sequence is 14 residues long. The CDR3 DNA is TGCGCCAGCAGCTTGGATGGGGGGTCCTACGAGCAGTACTTC. It encodes CASSLDGGSYEQYF.

The chain combines TRBV7-2 with TRBJ2-5; possibly TRBD1 or TRBD2 for D (6 bases each). CDR3 length equals 14 residues. V dropped 4 bases and J dropped 1 base, with 10 bases sitting between them. Germline V gene sequence: CDR1 SGHTA, CDR2 FQGNSA. CDR3 sequence: CASSSGALQETQYF. The CDR3 DNA reads TGTGCCAGCAGCTCGGGGGCCCTCCAAGAGACCCAGTACTTC.

This chain uses TRBV6-1 with TRBJ2-7, with a tentative D call TRBD1 (5 bases). Trimming took 1 base from V and 6 from J, leaving 10 bases between them. Germline lookup yields CDR1 MNHNS and CDR2 SASEGT. CDR3 size: 13 residues. In nucleotides, the CDR3 is TGTGCCAGCAGTGAAGAGGGGCACGGCGAGCAGTACGTC. As protein: CASSEEGHGEQYV.

V and J are TRBV12-5 and TRBJ2-1; TRBD2 matches 11 bases. Germline lookup yields CDR1 LGHNT and CDR2 FRNRAP. V trimming: 7 bases; J trimming: 7 bases; junction bases outside the gene matches: 6. The CDR3 totals 14 residues. The CDR3 here is CASDRGLAENEQFF. Here the CDR3 DNA reads TGTGCTAGTGACCGGGGACTAGCGGAAAATGAGCAGTTCTTC.

CDR3 bases: TGTGCCAGCAGCGGGGACGGCCGAGATACAGATACGCAGTATTTT. It is translated as CASSGDGRDTDTQYF. The V and J genes are TRBV7-2 and TRBJ2-3; D tentatively reads TRBD1 or TRBD2 (5 bases each). This CDR3 is 15 amino acids long. Germline CDR1 and CDR2: SGHTA and FQGNSA. V gave up 5 bases and J gave up 3 bases, with 15 bases separating them. The complete variable domain, with remaining parts taken from reference TRBV7-2 and TRBJ2-3, reads GAGVSQSPSNKVTEKGKDVELRCDPISGHTALYWYRQSLGQGLEFLIYFQGNSAPDKSGLPSDRFSAERTGGSVSTLTIQRTQQEDSAVYLCASSGDGRDTDTQYFGPGTRLTVL.

The J gene is TRBJ1-5, the V gene TRBV5-1; no reliable D call. The germline V gene has CDR1 SGHRS and CDR2 YFSETQ. This CDR3 is built from 13 residues. V lost 1 base to trimming and J lost 9 bases, with 11 bases between them. The CDR3 protein is CASSLFGLGPQHF. DNA of the CDR3: TGCGCCAGCAGCTTGTTCGGCCTGGGGCCCCAGCATTTT.

The V call is TRBV5-4, the J call TRBJ2-2; tentative D call: TRBD1 (6 bases). V was cut by 4 bases and J by 6 bases, with 16 bases left in between. The V gene's germline CDR1 is SGHNT and CDR2 YYREEE (reference sequence). This CDR3 has 15 residues. CDR3 DNA: TGTGCCAGCAGCCCCGACAGGAGCCCGTCCGGGGAGCTGTTTTTT. It encodes CASSPDRSPSGELFF.

V is TRBV5-1 and J is TRBJ2-5, with 9 bases lining up with TRBD1. Germline-derived CDR1 and CDR2 are SGHRS and YFSETQ. The CDR3 totals 16 residues. V shed 2 bases and J 4 bases; nucleotides not matched to a gene: 9. CDR3 sequence (DNA): TGCGCCAGCAGCTTAGGGACAGGGCGCACGTCAGAGACCCAGTACTTC. Amino acids: CASSLGTGRTSETQYF.

The chain has TRBV4-3 and TRBJ1-5, with unresolved D. The CDR3 length is 14 residues. Trimming shortened V by 0 bases and J by 6 bases, and 9 bases separated the two germline ends. Germline lookup yields CDR1 LGHNA and CDR2 YSLEER. The CDR3 DNA follows: TGCGCCAGCAGCCAAGATAGGACCCCTCAGCCCCAGCATTTT. Translating it yields CASSQDRTPQPQHF.

The chain links TRBV15 to TRBJ1-1, with no clear D. Trimming removed 0 bases at V and 1 base at J, with 12 bases between. Looked up from germline, CDR1 is LNHNV and CDR2 is YYDKDF (reference sequence). This CDR3 is built from 16 residues. This CDR3 is CATSRDLGRGNTEAFF. CDR3 coding DNA: TGTGCCACCAGCAGAGATTTAGGTCGGGGGAACACTGAAGCTTTCTTT.

This clone turned up a few times. V is TRBV14 and J is TRBJ1-6; 8 bases match TRBD1. V lost 2 bases and J lost 7; bases outside the gene matches: 7. The length of the CDR3 is 16 residues. The V gene's germline CDR1 is SGHDN and CDR2 FVKESK. Here the CDR3 DNA reads TGTGCCAGCAGCCAACTCGACAGGGGCGCCAATTCACCCCTCCACTTT. This sequence encodes CASSQLDRGANSPLHF. Looking up the rest from reference TRBV14 and TRBJ1-6 gives the full variable domain: EAGVTQFPSHSVIEKGQTVTLRCDPISGHDNLYWYRRVMGKEIKFLLHFVKESKQDESGMPNNRFLAERTGGTYSTLKVQPAELEDSGVYFCASSQLDRGANSPLHFGNGTRLTVT.

V gene TRBV4-3 combines with J gene TRBJ1-3; D gene unclear. Trimming removed 1 base at V and 4 bases at J, with 17 bases between. Germline V CDR1 and CDR2: LGHNA, YSLEER. This CDR3 is built from 17 residues. The CDR3: CASSQASIPVSGNTIYF. The CDR3 nucleotides are TGCGCCAGCAGCCAAGCCTCTATCCCGGTTTCAGGAAACACCATATATTTT.

The chain recombines TRBV10-2 with TRBJ2-2; possibly TRBD1 for D (6 bases). The CDR3 totals 13 residues. V was clipped by 6 bases and J by 5 bases, with 10 bases between them. From germline, CDR1 is WSHSY and CDR2 SAAADI. CDR3 region: CASRIGGTGELFF. The CDR3 nucleotides are TGCGCCAGCAGGATAGGGGGAACCGGGGAGCTGTTTTTT.

This clone turned up a few times. The chain employs TRBV5-6 and TRBJ1-1, with D uncertain. Trimming took 1 base from V and 3 from J, leaving 7 bases between them. Per the germline V gene, CDR1 is SGHDT and CDR2 is YYEEEE. The CDR3 has 13 amino acids. The CDR3 protein is CASSLSAHTEAFF. The CDR3 DNA is TGTGCCAGCAGCTTGAGCGCTCACACTGAAGCTTTCTTT. Filled out from reference TRBV5-6 and TRBJ1-1, the complete variable domain reads DAGVTQSPTHLIKTRGQQVTLRCSPKSGHDTVSWYQQALGQGPQFIFQYYEEEERQRGNFPDRFSGHQFPNYSSELNVNALLLGDSALYLCASSLSAHTEAFFGQGTRLTVV.

This clone was seen more than once but under ten times. The chain carries TRBV19 and TRBJ1-1; no clear D gene. This CDR3 has 13 residues. Trimming removed 8 bases from V and 3 bases from J, with 13 bases in between. Germline CDR1 LNHDA, CDR2 SQIVND (reference sequence). CDR3 in amino acids: CASSVVSHTEAFF. CDR3 bases: TGTGCCAGTTCCGTAGTCTCTCACACTGAAGCTTTCTTT.

This chain links TRBV27 with TRBJ1-6; TRBD1 agrees at 10 bases. The ends lost 4 bases at V and 8 bases at J; junction bases unmatched: 8. This CDR3 is built from 16 residues. Germline V gene lookup returns CDR1 MNHEY and CDR2 SMNVEV (reference sequence). Here the CDR3 DNA reads TGTGCCAGCAGTTCCGACAGGGGGCGCAGGGATTCACCCCTCCACTTT. Translation: CASSSDRGRRDSPLHF.

In this sample, this clone turned up a few times. The chain is built from TRBV12-3 or TRBV12-4 and TRBJ1-2, with 8 bases that match TRBD1. J gave up 7 bases and V 3 bases, and 4 bases lay outside the gene matches. There are 13 residues in the CDR3. CDR3 nucleotides: TGTGCCAGCAGTTTTCAGGGGGCGGTTGGCTACACCTTC. It yields the protein CASSFQGAVGYTF.